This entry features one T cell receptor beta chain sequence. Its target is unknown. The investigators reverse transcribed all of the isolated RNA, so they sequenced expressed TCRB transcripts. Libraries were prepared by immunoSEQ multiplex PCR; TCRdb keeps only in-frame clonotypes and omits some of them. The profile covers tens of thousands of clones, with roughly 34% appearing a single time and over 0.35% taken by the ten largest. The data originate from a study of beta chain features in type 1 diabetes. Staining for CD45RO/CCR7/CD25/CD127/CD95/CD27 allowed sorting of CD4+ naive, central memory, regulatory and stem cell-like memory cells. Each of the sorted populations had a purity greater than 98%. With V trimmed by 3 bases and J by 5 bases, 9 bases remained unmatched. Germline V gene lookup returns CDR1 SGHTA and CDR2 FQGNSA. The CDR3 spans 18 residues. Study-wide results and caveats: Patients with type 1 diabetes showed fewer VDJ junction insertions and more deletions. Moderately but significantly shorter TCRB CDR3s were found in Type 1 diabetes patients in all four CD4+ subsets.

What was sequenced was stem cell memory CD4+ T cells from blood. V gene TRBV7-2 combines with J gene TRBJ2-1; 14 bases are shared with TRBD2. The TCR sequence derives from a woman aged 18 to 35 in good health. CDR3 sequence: CASSFRPGTSGGDNEQFF. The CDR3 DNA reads TGTGCCAGCAGCTTTCGACCCGGGACTAGCGGGGGAGACAATGAGCAGTTCTTC.